This passage covers 26 T cell receptor beta chains from one sample sequenced in a study of blood T cell repertoires in COVID-19. Profiling relied on immunoSEQ multiplex PCR, and the TCRdb table lists in-frame clones only, not all of them. The table has roughly 150,000 clones, 78% seen once. The sample consisted of peripheral blood. Receptors originate from a man aged 55 to 69 who had recovered from COVID-19.

The chain carries TRBV7-6 and TRBJ2-7; 9 nucleotides line up with TRBD1. Germline assignment: CDR1 SGHVS and CDR2 FNYEAQ. With V trimmed by 0 bases and J by 2 bases, 2 bases remained unmatched. This CDR3 region has 15 residues. The CDR3, as DNA: TGTGCCAGCAGCTTAGCGGGGACAGGGCCCTACGAGCAGTACTTC. Translated, it gives CASSLAGTGPYEQYF.

V usage is TRBV7-2 and J usage is TRBJ2-2; TRBD1 matches 7 bases. The germline V gene has CDR1 SGHTA and CDR2 FQGNSA. V dropped 6 bases and J dropped 6; count of bases not matched to a gene: 4. The CDR3 length is 13 residues. CDR3 sequence reads: CASSSGGAGELFF. The CDR3 region has the DNA TGTGCCAGCAGTTCAGGGGGAGCCGGGGAGCTGTTTTTT.

This clone was counted only a few times. This chain connects TRBV2 to TRBJ2-6; D possibly corresponds to TRBD2 (5 bases). CDR1 is SNHLY and CDR2 is FYNNEI in the germline V gene. CDR3 size: 15 residues. The V end was cut by 0 bases, the J end by 7 bases, with 10 bases between. CDR3 region: CASSEALLGANVLTF. CDR3 in DNA: TGTGCCAGCAGTGAAGCGCTACTAGGAGCCAACGTCCTGACTTTC.

The J gene is TRBJ1-1, the V gene TRBV6-1; D gene uncertain. Trimming removed 3 bases at V and 6 bases at J, with 11 bases between. Germline lookup yields CDR1 MNHNS and CDR2 SASEGT. The CDR3 is 13 amino acids. CDR3 residues: CASSDLGRAEAFF. In nucleotides, the CDR3 is TGTGCCAGCAGTGATTTGGGGAGGGCTGAAGCTTTCTTT.

The CDR3 loop is CASSLEGAEGYTF. Written as DNA, the CDR3 is TGCGCCAGCAGCTTGGAGGGGGCTGAAGGCTACACCTTC. The V call is TRBV5-1, the J call TRBJ1-2, with TRBD1 matching 7 bases. The CDR3 is made up of 13 amino acids. V trimming: 0 bases; J trimming: 8 bases; junction bases outside the gene matches: 4. The germline gives CDR1 SGHRS, CDR2 YFSETQ.

The rearrangement uses TRBV12-3 or TRBV12-4 and TRBJ1-1; no definite D call. V lost 0 bases and J lost 4, with 6 bases in between. The CDR3 covers 13 residues. In DNA form, the CDR3 reads TGTGCCAGCAGTTTAGCATGGAGCACTGAAGCTTTCTTT. It encodes CASSLAWSTEAFF.

The chain recombines TRBV18 with TRBJ1-1; TRBD1 is a possible D gene (5 bases). Trimming left V 3 bases short and J 7 bases short, with 12 bases between. Per germline, CDR1 KGHSH and CDR2 LQKENI. CDR3 length equals 13 residues. CDR3: CASSPDQGGEAFF. CDR3 coding DNA: TGTGCCAGCTCACCGGACCAGGGTGGTGAAGCTTTCTTT. Based on the CDR3 plus reference TRBV18 and TRBJ1-1, the full variable domain is NAGVMQNPRHLVRRRGQEARLRCSPMKGHSHVYWYRQLPEEGLKFMVYLQKENIIDESGMPKERFSAEFPKEGPSILRIQQVVRGDSAAYFCASSPDQGGEAFFGQGTRLTVV.

This chain connects TRBV7-9 to TRBJ2-1, with 8 nucleotides matching TRBD2. Germline-derived CDR1 and CDR2 are SEHNR and FQNEAQ (reference sequence). The junction had 10 bases not matched to a gene; V was cut back by 5 bases and J by 4 bases. This CDR3 region has 16 residues. The CDR3 DNA is TGTGCCAGCAGCACCCCCCTCAGCGGGGGTTACAATGAGCAGTTCTTC. As protein: CASSTPLSGGYNEQFF. Full variable domain (missing parts from reference TRBV7-9 and TRBJ2-1): DTGVSQNPRHKITKRGQNVTFRCDPISEHNRLYWYRQTLGQGPEFLTYFQNEAQLEKSRLLSDRFSAERPKGSFSTLEIQRTEQGDSAMYLCASSTPLSGGYNEQFFGPGTRLTVL.

The V and J genes are TRBV5-5 and TRBJ1-6; no firm D call. V was pared by 0 bases and J by 6 bases, with 13 bases between. The CDR3 spans 16 residues. Looked up from germline, CDR1 is SGHKS and CDR2 is YYEKEE (reference sequence). DNA of the CDR3: TGTGCCAGCAGCTTGGAGAGGGCGATTGGTAATTCACCCCTCCACTTT. It translates to CASSLERAIGNSPLHF.

The chain is built from TRBV28 and TRBJ1-5, with D unresolved. CDR1 MDHEN and CDR2 SYDVKM come from the germline V gene. The CDR3 covers 13 residues. The V and J ends lost 2 bases and 4 bases respectively, with 6 bases between them. CDR3 nucleotides: TGTGCCAGCAGTTTAATCGTGAATCAGCCCCAGCATTTT. Translated, it gives CASSLIVNQPQHF. Based on the CDR3 plus reference TRBV28 and TRBJ1-5, the full variable domain is DVKVTQSSRYLVKRTGEKVFLECVQDMDHENMFWYRQDPGLGLRLIYFSYDVKMKEKGDIPEGYSVSREKKERFSLILESASTNQTSMYLCASSLIVNQPQHFGDGTRLSIL.

V gene TRBV5-1 combines with J gene TRBJ1-1; D ambiguous. V was pared by 7 bases and J by 0 bases, with 16 bases between. CDR1 is SGHRS and CDR2 is YFSETQ in the germline V gene. This CDR3 has 15 residues. The CDR3 nucleotides are TGCGCCAGCGCAATCGAGGGAGAAATGAACACTGAAGCTTTCTTT. The encoded protein is CASAIEGEMNTEAFF. Supplemented by reference TRBV5-1 and TRBJ1-1, the full variable domain reads KAGVTQTPRYLIKTRGQQVTLSCSPISGHRSVSWYQQTPGQGLQFLFEYFSETQRNKGNFPGRFSGRQFSNSRSEMNVSTLELGDSALYLCASAIEGEMNTEAFFGQGTRLTVV.

This sequence joins TRBV15 and TRBJ2-2, with D possibly TRBD1 on 7 matching bases. The CDR3 consists of 16 residues. Per the germline V gene, CDR1 is LNHNV and CDR2 is YYDKDF (reference sequence). The germline V and J ends were trimmed by 5 bases and 4 bases, with 17 bases remaining between them. CDR3 region: CATSQNAGGGTGELFF. The DNA for the CDR3 is TGTGCCACCAGCCAAAACGCAGGGGGAGGCACCGGGGAGCTGTTTTTT. Filled out from reference TRBV15 and TRBJ2-2, the complete variable domain reads DAMVIQNPRYQVTQFGKPVTLSCSQTLNHNVMYWYQQKSSQAPKLLFHYYDKDFNNEADTPDNFQSRRPNTSFCFLDIRSPGLGDTAMYLCATSQNAGGGTGELFFGEGSRLTVL.

The J gene is TRBJ1-1, the V gene TRBV21-1; the table names TRBD1, a call not compared with the DNA. TRBV21-1 is a listed pseudogene. The CDR3 has 17 amino acids. The CDR3 region is CASSMPPRRTGNNIAFF. The DNA of the CDR3 is TGTGCCAGCAGCATGCCCCCCCGGCGGACAGGGAACAACATAGCTTTCTTT.

The rearrangement uses TRBV5-1 and TRBJ2-3; TRBD2 aligns across 8 bases. This CDR3 region has 16 residues. Germline assignment: CDR1 SGHRS and CDR2 YFSETQ. Unmatched junction bases numbered 10, after V lost 4 bases and J lost 3 bases. The CDR3 nucleotides read TGCGCCAGCAGCCCGTCTCCGGGGGGGAGGACAGATACGCAGTATTTT. Its protein is CASSPSPGGRTDTQYF.

The chain combines TRBV11-2 with TRBJ1-1, with a possible D match to TRBD1 (5 bases). The V gene's germline CDR1 is SGHAT and CDR2 FQNNGV. This CDR3 region has 15 residues. Trimming removed 3 bases from V and 0 bases from J, with 11 bases in between. In DNA, the CDR3 is TGTGCCAGCAGCTTGGGGTCGACAGTGAACACTGAAGCTTTCTTT. Encoded protein: CASSLGSTVNTEAFF.

The chain couples TRBV7-9 to TRBJ2-5, with D possibly matching TRBD2 (7 bases). CDR1 SEHNR and CDR2 FQNEAQ come from the germline V gene (reference sequence). The V end lost 5 bases, the J end lost 5 bases, and 15 bases lay between the germline ends. The CDR3 is 14 amino acids. CDR3 sequence (DNA): TGTGCCAGCAGCCATGCGGGGGCAGGGGAGACCCAGTACTTC. This sequence encodes CASSHAGAGETQYF.

The V call is TRBV28, the J call TRBJ1-2; 9 bases are shared with TRBD1. The CDR3 consists of 16 residues. CDR1 is MDHEN, CDR2 SYDVKM, per germline. The trim removed 4 bases at V and 0 bases at J, leaving 6 bases unmatched. The CDR3 sequence is CASSSGTGFTNYGYTF. CDR3 sequence (DNA): TGTGCCAGCAGTTCCGGGACAGGGTTTACTAACTATGGCTACACCTTC.

CDR3 residues: CASTLVGLAGNTGELFF. In DNA, the CDR3 is TGTGCCAGTACCCTCGTGGGTCTGGCAGGCAACACCGGGGAGCTGTTTTTT. The chain carries TRBV19 and TRBJ2-2, with D uncertain. The V and J ends lost 7 bases and 2 bases respectively, with 20 bases between them. The length of the CDR3 is 17 residues. Looked up from germline, CDR1 is LNHDA and CDR2 is SQIVND (reference sequence).

This chain connects TRBV19 to TRBJ2-1; 11 positions match TRBD2. Germline trimming cut 5 bases from V and 10 bases from J; bases unmatched to any gene: 13. This CDR3 contains 16 residues. The germline CDR1 and CDR2 sequences are LNHDA and SQIVND (reference sequence). This CDR3 reads CASSAELAGENGEQFF. As DNA, the CDR3 is TGTGCCAGTAGTGCCGAACTAGCGGGAGAGAATGGAGAGCAGTTCTTC.

V gene TRBV4-3 combines with J gene TRBJ1-4; TRBD1 agrees at 9 bases. The V gene end was trimmed by 0 bases and the J gene end by 3 bases; junction bases not matched to a gene: 11. The CDR3 is 19 residues long. Germline loops: CDR1 LGHNA, CDR2 YSLEER. The CDR3 DNA reads TGCGCCAGCAGCCAAGATTCAGGACAGGGGCTCTCTGCTAATGAAAAACTGTTTTTT. The encoded protein is CASSQDSGQGLSANEKLFF.

The V and J genes are TRBV4-3 and TRBJ1-3; perhaps TRBD1 as D (5 bases). Trimming took 4 bases from V and 7 from J, leaving 17 bases between them. Per the germline V gene, CDR1 is LGHNA and CDR2 is YSLEER. The CDR3 is made up of 15 amino acids. The CDR3 DNA reads as TGCGCCAGCAGCCCATATGCGGGAGCAGGGAACACCATATATTTT. Encoded protein: CASSPYAGAGNTIYF.

This chain links TRBV7-2 with TRBJ2-1; D is perhaps TRBD2 (7 bases). Germline V gene data show CDR1 as SGHTA and CDR2 as FQGNSA. The V end was cut by 4 bases, the J end by 4 bases, with 17 bases between. The length of the CDR3 is 16 residues. CDR3 residues: CASSWRGRAQYNEQFF. The DNA for the CDR3 is TGTGCCAGCAGCTGGAGGGGGAGGGCCCAATACAATGAGCAGTTCTTC. Filled out from reference TRBV7-2 and TRBJ2-1, the complete variable domain reads GAGVSQSPSNKVTEKGKDVELRCDPISGHTALYWYRQSLGQGLEFLIYFQGNSAPDKSGLPSDRFSAERTGGSVSTLTIQRTQQEDSAVYLCASSWRGRAQYNEQFFGPGTRLTVL.

This chain uses TRBV19 with TRBJ2-7; 8 bases line up with TRBD2. The V segment lost 7 bases and the J segment 2 bases; nucleotides outside the gene matches: 10. The CDR3 runs 15 residues. CDR1 LNHDA and CDR2 SQIVND come from the germline V gene (reference sequence). This CDR3 is CASTPPGGHPYEQYF. The CDR3 DNA sequence: TGTGCCAGTACCCCCCCGGGAGGGCACCCCTACGAGCAGTACTTC.

This clone was seen a few times. The chain is built from TRBV19 and TRBJ1-2, with D unclear. CDR3 length: 15 residues. CDR1 and CDR2 (germline): LNHDA, SQIVND (reference sequence). The V gene lost 3 bases and the J gene lost 8 bases, with 19 bases spanning the gap. The CDR3 sequence: CASSMERRAFEGYTF. In nucleotides, the CDR3 is TGTGCCAGTAGTATGGAGAGGAGGGCCTTTGAGGGCTACACCTTC. The whole variable domain, filled in from reference TRBV19 and TRBJ1-2, reads DGGITQSPKYLFRKEGQNVTLSCEQNLNHDAMYWYRQDPGQGLRLIYYSQIVNDFQKGDIAEGYSVSREKKESFPLTVTSAQKNPTAFYLCASSMERRAFEGYTFGSGTRLTVV.

This sequence joins TRBV7-8 and TRBJ2-2, with 10 bases aligning to TRBD1. This CDR3 spans 15 amino acids. Germline V gives CDR1 SGHVS, CDR2 FQNEAQ. V trimming: 4 bases; J trimming: 7 bases; junction bases outside the gene matches: 6. The CDR3 here is CASSSTGGEVGELFF. The CDR3 DNA follows: TGTGCCAGCAGCTCGACAGGGGGCGAGGTCGGGGAGCTGTTTTTT.

V usage is TRBV19 and J usage is TRBJ2-3; 14 nucleotides align to TRBD2. The CDR3 is 16 amino acids. Trimming at V came to 5 bases and at J to 2 bases, leaving 3 bases not matched to a gene. CDR1 LNHDA and CDR2 SQIVND come from the germline V gene (reference sequence). The CDR3 DNA reads TGTGCCAGTAGTCTGGGACTAGCGGGAGACACAGATACGCAGTATTTT. Amino acids: CASSLGLAGDTDTQYF.